This T cell receptor beta chain was identified in a study of cytomegalovirus exposure and HLA in healthy donors. Overall study: HLA-typed donors were the source of around 77 million unique TCRs held in an early data release.

The PCR ran on 60 Vbeta and 13 Jbeta primers. Generated by immunoSEQ multiplex PCR, the TCRdb table keeps only in-frame clones and is missing some. The sample contains 100,000 to 150,000 clones, 60% to 85% of which appear only once. CDR1 LNHDA and CDR2 SQIVND come from the germline V gene (reference sequence). The V segment lost 5 bases and the J segment 1 base; nucleotides outside the gene matches: 20. This CDR3 is built from 20 residues. This clone was found a few times. Its target is unknown. Donors consisted of healthy bone marrow donors. Study-level findings and limits: A later analysis reportedly identified an Asian-associated ancestry cluster as carrying fewer N-insertions than the approximately 640-donor mean. Using a false discovery rate of 0.05, a later analysis showed that approximately 18,000 TCR beta sequences were associated with HLA alleles.

This chain joins TRBV19 and TRBJ2-7; 10 nucleotides match TRBD1. Input material: PBMCs. The sequence was collected from a man aged 30 to 39 in good health and CMV-seronegative. The CDR3 spells CASSQRTFRDRGTVSYEQYF. CDR3 sequence (DNA): TGTGCCAGTAGTCAACGAACTTTCCGGGACAGGGGTACAGTATCCTACGAGCAGTACTTC.